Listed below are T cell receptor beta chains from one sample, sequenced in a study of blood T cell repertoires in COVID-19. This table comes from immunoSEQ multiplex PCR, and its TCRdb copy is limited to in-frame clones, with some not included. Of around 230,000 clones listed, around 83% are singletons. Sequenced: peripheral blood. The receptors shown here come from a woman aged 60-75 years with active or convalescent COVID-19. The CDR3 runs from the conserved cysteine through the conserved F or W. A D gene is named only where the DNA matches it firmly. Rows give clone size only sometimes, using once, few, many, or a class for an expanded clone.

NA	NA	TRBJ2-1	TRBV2	CASRLTSLAHNEQFF	TGTGCCAGCAGATTGACTAGTCTTGCGCACAATGAGCAGTTCTTC
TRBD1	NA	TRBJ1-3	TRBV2	CASRQGAAGNTIYF	TGTGCCAGCAGACAGGGGGCGGCAGGAAACACCATATATTTT
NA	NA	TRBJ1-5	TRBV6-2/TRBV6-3	CASSPWGGRGNQPQHF	TGTGCCAGCAGTCCCTGGGGGGGGCGAGGCAATCAGCCCCAGCATTTT
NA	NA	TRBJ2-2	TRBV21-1	CASSKVIDVAGANTGELFF	TGTGCCAGCAGCAAAGTGATCGACGTGGCAGGGGCGAACACCGGGGAGCTGTTTTTT
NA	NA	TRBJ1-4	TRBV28	CASSLYGSANEKLFF	TGTGCCAGCAGTTTATATGGGAGTGCTAATGAAAAACTGTTTTTT
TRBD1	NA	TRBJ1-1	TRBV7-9	CASSPSDRATEAFF	TGTGCCAGCAGCCCCTCGGACAGGGCCACTGAAGCTTTCTTT
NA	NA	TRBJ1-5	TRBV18	CASSPAQGPQHF	TGTGCCAGCTCACCCGCACAGGGCCCCCAGCATTTT
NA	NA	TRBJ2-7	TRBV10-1	CASSEAGEGYEQYF	TGCGCCAGCAGTGAGGCAGGGGAGGGCTACGAGCAGTACTTC
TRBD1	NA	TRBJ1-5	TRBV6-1	CASSYGTGDQPQHF	TGTGCCAGCAGTTATGGGACAGGTGATCAGCCCCAGCATTTT
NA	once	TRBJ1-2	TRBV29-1	CSVEVRGVSGYTF	TGCAGCGTTGAAGTGCGGGGTGTCAGTGGCTACACCTTC
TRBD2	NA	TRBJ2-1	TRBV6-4	CASSDSSGGFNEQFF	TGTGCCAGCAGTGACTCTAGCGGGGGGTTTAATGAGCAGTTCTTC
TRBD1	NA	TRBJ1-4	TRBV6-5	CASSLRDREKLFF	TGTGCCAGCAGTCTCCGGGACAGAGAAAAACTGTTTTTT
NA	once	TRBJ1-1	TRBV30	CAWTPLGQSEVTEAFF	TGTGCCTGGACCCCCTTAGGACAGTCCGAGGTCACTGAAGCTTTCTTT
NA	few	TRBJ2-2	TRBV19	CASRSDTGELFF	TGTGCCAGTAGGTCGGACACCGGGGAGCTGTTTTTT
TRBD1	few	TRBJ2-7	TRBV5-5	CASSSKTGISYEQYF	TGTGCCAGCAGCTCCAAGACAGGGATATCCTACGAGCAGTACTTC
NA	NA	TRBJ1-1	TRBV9	CASSPYTYTEAFF	TGTGCCAGCAGCCCATACACATACACTGAAGCTTTCTTT
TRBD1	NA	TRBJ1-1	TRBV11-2	CASSVLGGGGTEAFF	TGTGCCAGCAGCGTACTAGGGGGCGGCGGCACTGAAGCTTTCTTT
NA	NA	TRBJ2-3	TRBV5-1	CASSPQGIWTDTQYF	TGCGCCAGCAGCCCTCAGGGGATTTGGACAGATACGCAGTATTTT
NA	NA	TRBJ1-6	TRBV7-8	CASSLKRGHPNSPLHF	TGTGCCAGCAGCTTAAAAAGGGGACACCCTAATTCACCCCTCCACTTT
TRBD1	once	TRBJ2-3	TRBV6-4	CASSNQPGQGADTQYF	TGTGCCAGCAGTAACCAACCGGGACAGGGGGCAGATACGCAGTATTTT
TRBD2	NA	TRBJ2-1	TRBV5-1	CASSSGLVGNEQFF	TGCGCCAGCAGCTCTGGACTAGTAGGCAATGAGCAGTTCTTC
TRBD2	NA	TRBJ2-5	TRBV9	CATAKGGGAETQYF	TGTGCCACCGCAAAGGGCGGGGGGGCTGAGACCCAGTACTTC
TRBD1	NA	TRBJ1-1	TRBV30	CAWSVFFGTGVEAFF	TGTGCCTGGAGTGTATTTTTCGGGACAGGGGTTGAAGCTTTCTTT
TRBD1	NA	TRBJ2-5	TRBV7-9	CASSPKIGTDTETQYF	TGTGCCAGCAGCCCCAAAATCGGGACAGATACAGAGACCCAGTACTTC
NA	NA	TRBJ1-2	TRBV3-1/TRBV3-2	CASSHAVGHSGYTF	TGTGCCAGCAGCCATGCTGTGGGGCACTCTGGCTACACCTTC
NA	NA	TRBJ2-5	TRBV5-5	CASRPDSWYQETQYF	TGTGCCAGCAGACCCGACAGTTGGTACCAAGAGACCCAGTACTTC
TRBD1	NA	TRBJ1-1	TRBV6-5	CASRSTGGTEAFF	TGTGCCAGCAGATCAACAGGGGGCACTGAAGCTTTCTTT
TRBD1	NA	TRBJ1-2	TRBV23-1	CASSQSADRNYGYTF	TGCGCCAGCAGTCAATCCGCGGACAGGAACTATGGCTACACCTTC
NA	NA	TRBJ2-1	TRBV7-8	CASSLYRNEQFF	TGTGCCAGCAGCCTCTACAGGAATGAGCAGTTCTTC